This T cell receptor beta chain appears in the sequencing data of a study of Tregs in tolerant kidney transplant recipients. Background on the study: Sorting of CD4+CD25+CD127- cells followed approximately 3-day belatacept mixed lymphocyte reactions, sometimes with roughly five-day graft donor restimulation. Findings and caveats of the study: Activated donor B cell expansion appeared to reveal the most relevant donor-specific TCRbeta repertoire.

With respect to this clone: The target antigen is unknown.

Clones were read by immunoSEQ multiplex PCR, and TCRdb kept only the in-frame ones, dropping some. Of 30,000 or so clones listed, 82% are singletons. The germline gives CDR1 SNHLY, CDR2 FYNNEI. This CDR3 region has 15 residues. The ends lost 3 bases at V and 4 bases at J; junction bases unmatched: 4. The chain links TRBV2 to TRBJ2-2; 8 bases fit TRBD2. The source is a human donor in good health. What was sequenced was Tregs from blood cultured with allogeneic cells. The CDR3 loop is CASSEAGGITGELFF. CDR3 nucleotides: TGTGCCAGCAGTGAGGCGGGAGGAATCACCGGGGAGCTGTTTTTT.